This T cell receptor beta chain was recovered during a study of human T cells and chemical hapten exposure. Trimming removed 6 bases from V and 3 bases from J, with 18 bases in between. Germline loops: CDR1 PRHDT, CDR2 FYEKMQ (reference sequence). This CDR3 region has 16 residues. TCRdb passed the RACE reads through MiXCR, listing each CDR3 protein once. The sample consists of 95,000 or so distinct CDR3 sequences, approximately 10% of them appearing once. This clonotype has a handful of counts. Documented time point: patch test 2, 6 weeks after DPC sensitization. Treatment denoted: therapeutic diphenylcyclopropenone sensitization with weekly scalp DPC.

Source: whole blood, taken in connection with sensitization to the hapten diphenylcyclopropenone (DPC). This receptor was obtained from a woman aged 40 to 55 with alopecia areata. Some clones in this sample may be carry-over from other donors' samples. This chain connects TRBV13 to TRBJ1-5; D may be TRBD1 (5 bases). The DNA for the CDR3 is TGTGCCAGCAGTTTTTCCGGTGGGGGTGACAATCAGCCCCAGCATTTT. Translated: CASSFSGGGDNQPQHF.